The next 24 T cell receptor beta chains were all read from a single sample in a study of T cells in Graves' hyperthyroidism and ophthalmopathy. The CDR3 regions of TCR beta were amplified from RNA transcripts. The HTBI primer set was used in a first-round RT-PCR of the TCR CDR3. Via MiXCR, TCRdb re-called the multiplex PCR reads, giving one row per CDR3 protein. The sample has 660,000 or so distinct CDR3 sequences, more than 20% seen once. The sequenced sample consisted of blood. These receptors were taken from a man aged 30 to 45 with Graves' ophthalmopathy.

In its sample, this clonotype was seen many times. This chain connects TRBV28 to TRBJ1-1; D perhaps matches TRBD1 (5 bases). The CDR3 runs 15 residues. Per germline, CDR1 MDHEN and CDR2 SYDVKM. The V end lost 3 bases, the J end lost 5 bases, and 16 bases lay between the germline ends. The CDR3 DNA sequence: TGTGCCAGCAGTTTTGACCCGAGGGGTCGGACTGAAGCTTTCTTT. Translating it yields CASSFDPRGRTEAFF.

This clonotype occurred many times. V is TRBV28 and J is TRBJ1-1; possible D gene TRBD1, 6 bases. The CDR3 is made up of 15 amino acids. Trimming stripped 5 bases from V and 0 bases from J, with 13 bases between. Germline CDR1 is MDHEN and CDR2 is SYDVKM. The CDR3 bases are TGTGCCAGCAGTCTACTACAGGGCATGAACACTGAAGCTTTCTTT. It codes for CASSLLQGMNTEAFF. The whole variable domain, remainder taken from reference TRBV28 and TRBJ1-1, is DVKVTQSSRYLVKRTGEKVFLECVQDMDHENMFWYRQDPGLGLRLIYFSYDVKMKEKGDIPEGYSVSREKKERFSLILESASTNQTSMYLCASSLLQGMNTEAFFGQGTRLTVV.

This clonotype was counted ten times or more. V usage is TRBV3-1 and J usage is TRBJ2-7, with 10 positions matching TRBD1. Trimming took 4 bases from V and 4 from J; bases not matched to a gene: 4. This CDR3 is 14 amino acids long. From germline, CDR1 is LGHDT and CDR2 YNNKEL (reference sequence). CDR3 nucleotides: TGTGCCAGCAGCCTCCTGGACAGGGGGTACGAGCAGTACTTC. Translated, it gives CASSLLDRGYEQYF.

This clonotype is labeled medium-sized. This chain's CDR3 is CASSQDFELPSGAGNEKLFF. The CDR3 nucleotides read TGCGCCAGCAGCCAAGATTTCGAGTTACCCTCGGGGGCGGGTAATGAAAAACTGTTTTTT. The chain combines TRBV4-1 with TRBJ1-4, with D possibly being TRBD1 (6 bases). The V and J ends lost 0 bases and 4 bases respectively, with 24 bases between them. The CDR3 consists of 20 residues. Germline-derived CDR1 and CDR2 are MGHRA and YSYEKL.

This clonotype was recorded once. This chain links TRBV6-1 with TRBJ2-7; 9 bases are shared with TRBD2. CDR3 length: 17 amino acids. Germline V lookup: CDR1 MNHNS, CDR2 SASEGT. V dropped 2 bases and J dropped 2; count of bases not matched to a gene: 10. The CDR3 spells CASSEPSGTPTAYEQYF. CDR3 bases: TGTGCCAGCAGTGAACCTAGCGGGACACCCACCGCCTACGAGCAGTACTTC.

Many counts were recorded for this clonotype. V is TRBV12-3 or TRBV12-4 and J is TRBJ1-1; the D is unclear. Trimming shortened V by 6 bases and J by 1 base, and 6 bases separated the two germline ends. The CDR3 sequence is 12 residues long. CDR3 nucleotides: TGTGCCAGCAGCCAGAAGAACACTGAAGCTTTCTTT. It yields the protein CASSQKNTEAFF.

This clonotype has a handful of counts. J is TRBJ2-3 and V is TRBV7-2; D not certain. The germline CDR1 and CDR2 sequences are SGHTA and FQGNSA. V lost 4 bases to trimming and J lost 1 base, with 12 bases between them. The CDR3 consists of 15 residues. For the CDR3, the DNA is TGTGCCAGCAGCTCCAGAATCTTAGGCACAGATACGCAGTATTTT. Translation: CASSSRILGTDTQYF.

This clonotype was recorded at least ten times. The chain uses TRBV2 and TRBJ1-1; D not resolved. The CDR3 runs 14 residues. Trimming took off 4 bases at V and 1 base at J, with 10 bases between the two ends. CDR1 and CDR2 from the germline V gene are SNHLY and FYNNEI. In DNA form, the CDR3 reads TGTGCCAGCAGTGGCGGGCGGAAGAACACTGAAGCTTTCTTT. It codes for CASSGGRKNTEAFF.

This clonotype was seen a few times. V is TRBV20-1 and J is TRBJ1-5; 7 bases agree with TRBD1. CDR1 and CDR2 (germline): DFQATT, SNEGSKA (reference sequence). J was trimmed by 1 base and V by 2 bases; bases with no gene match: 8. The CDR3 extends over 16 amino acids. As DNA, the CDR3 is TGCAGTGCTAGAAGGTCCCAGGGGGGAAGCAATCAGCCCCAGCATTTT. Translation gives CSARRSQGGSNQPQHF.

This rearrangement joins TRBV7-9 to TRBJ2-1; possible D gene TRBD2, 7 bases. Deletions cut 5 bases from V and 3 bases from J, with 17 bases between. This CDR3 has 16 residues. Germline V gene lookup returns CDR1 SEHNR and CDR2 FQNEAQ (reference sequence). The CDR3 region is CASSRGAGAHYNEQFF. In nucleotides, the CDR3 is TGTGCCAGCAGCAGGGGGGCGGGAGCCCACTACAATGAGCAGTTCTTC.

This chain joins TRBV5-6 and TRBJ2-7; 8 bases map to TRBD1. In germline, CDR1 is SGHDT, CDR2 YYEEEE. CDR3 length: 17 residues. V was clipped by 6 bases and J by 4 bases; unmatched bases: 18. The CDR3 region is CASIPRKAADRDYEQYF. Here the CDR3 DNA reads TGTGCCAGCATCCCCCGGAAAGCCGCGGACAGGGATTACGAGCAGTACTTC.

The V and J genes are TRBV11-2 and TRBJ2-3; 8 bases line up with TRBD2. The CDR3 spans 16 residues. The trim removed 1 base at V and 6 bases at J, leaving 9 bases unmatched. Germline CDR1 is SGHAT and CDR2 is FQNNGV. CDR3 amino acids: CASSLAVGTSGDTQYF. The CDR3, as DNA: TGTGCCAGCAGCTTAGCGGTGGGGACTAGTGGGGATACGCAGTATTTT. The variable domain in full, completed from reference TRBV11-2 and TRBJ2-3, reads EAGVAQSPRYKIIEKRQSVAFWCNPISGHATLYWYQQILGQGPKLLIQFQNNGVVDDSQLPKDRFSAERLKGVDSTLKIQPAKLEDSAVYLCASSLAVGTSGDTQYFGPGTRLTVL.

The sample holds many counts of this clonotype. CDR3 in amino acids: CATVAGGGYEQYF. As DNA, the CDR3 is TGTGCCACCGTAGCGGGAGGGGGCTACGAGCAGTACTTC. This chain links TRBV6-1 with TRBJ2-7, with 11 bases that match TRBD2. V shed 10 bases, J shed 3 bases, and the junction held 5 bases outside the gene matches. The germline V gene encodes CDR1 MNHNS and CDR2 SASEGT. The CDR3 has 13 amino acids.

The V and J genes are TRBV11-1 and TRBJ2-1, with D perhaps given as TRBD1 or TRBD2 (5 bases each). This CDR3 is 14 amino acids long. V was cut by 5 bases and J by 6 bases, with 14 bases left in between. Germline V CDR1 and CDR2: SGHAT, FQDESV (reference sequence). CDR3 in DNA: TGTGCCAGCAGCCAGGGACCGACAAGCAATGAGCAGTTCTTC. This sequence encodes CASSQGPTSNEQFF.

This clonotype was seen repeatedly, ten times or more. The chain recombines TRBV28 with TRBJ1-2, with TRBD1 identical over 8 bases. The CDR3 loop spans 12 amino acids. Germline values: CDR1 MDHEN, CDR2 SYDVKM. The trim removed 8 bases at V and 3 bases at J, leaving 2 bases unmatched. CDR3 sequence reads: CASATGDYGYTF. The CDR3, as DNA: TGTGCCAGCGCGACAGGGGACTATGGCTACACCTTC.

This clonotype was detected a few times. The chain combines TRBV12-3 or TRBV12-4 with TRBJ2-1; 8 bases agree with TRBD1. The CDR3 runs to 17 residues. V shed 0 bases, J shed 8 bases, and the junction held 12 bases outside the gene matches. CDR3 nucleotides: TGTGCCAGCAGTTTAGCCCTACCGGGACAGGAGATCCATGAGCAGTTCTTC. As protein: CASSLALPGQEIHEQFF.

The chain joins TRBV20-1 to TRBJ2-3; D remains ambiguous. Trimming pared 5 bases from V and 8 bases from J, leaving 17 bases between. Germline-derived CDR1 and CDR2 are DFQATT and SNEGSKA (reference sequence). The CDR3 has 13 residues. This CDR3 reads CSAPLPMLATQYF. For the CDR3, the DNA is TGCAGTGCTCCGCTCCCGATGCTGGCTACGCAGTATTTT.

The CDR3 DNA reads as TGTGCCATCAGTGAAGTAATGGGCGGGAAATCAAACGAGCAGTACTTC. Its protein is CAISEVMGGKSNEQYF. This chain joins TRBV10-3 and TRBJ2-7; the D gene is possibly TRBD2 (6 bases). V was pared by 3 bases and J by 5 bases, with 20 bases between. Germline V gene lookup returns CDR1 ENHRY and CDR2 SYGVKD. The CDR3 totals 16 residues.

A note on this clonotype: A much larger clone differs by one base, so this may be a read error. The chain employs TRBV5-6 and TRBJ2-5, with TRBD1 as a possible D gene (6 bases). Germline V gene data show CDR1 as SGHDT and CDR2 as YYEEEE. This CDR3 contains 14 residues. Trimming took off 2 bases at V and 0 bases at J, with 8 bases between the two ends. CDR3 sequence: CASSLEGDQETQYF. Here the CDR3 DNA reads TGTGCCAGCAGCTTAGAGGGGGACCAAGAGACCCAGTACTTC.

CDR3 region: CSARGGVGLRFF. DNA for the CDR3: TGCAGTGCTAGAGGGGGCGTGGGACTGCGGTTCTTC. The rearrangement links TRBV20-1 to TRBJ2-1; D is perhaps TRBD2 (6 bases). This CDR3 contains 12 residues. The germline V gene has CDR1 DFQATT and CDR2 SNEGSKA (reference sequence). Trimming shortened V by 1 base and J by 15 bases, and 16 bases separated the two germline ends.

V gene TRBV7-6 combines with J gene TRBJ1-5; D remains unclear. The CDR3 contains 15 residues. V lost 5 bases and J lost 8, with 19 bases in between. CDR1 and CDR2 from the germline V gene are SGHVS and FNYEAQ. The CDR3 nucleotides read TGTGCCAGCAGCCCGGGTGGCGCCGGGCAGGAGCCCCAGCATTTT. Translated, it gives CASSPGGAGQEPQHF. Combining the CDR3 with reference TRBV7-6 and TRBJ1-5 gives the whole variable domain GAGVSQSPRYKVTKRGQDVALRCDPISGHVSLYWYRQALGQGPEFLTYFNYEAQQDKSGLPNDRFSAERPEGSISTLTIQRTEQRDSAMYRCASSPGGAGQEPQHFGDGTRLSIL.

Details on this clonotype: A much bigger clone sits one base away, suggesting this may be a read error. This chain connects TRBV11-2 to TRBJ2-2, with D possibly TRBD2 on 6 matching bases. Germline values: CDR1 SGHAT, CDR2 FQNNGV. The CDR3 is 14 residues long. CDR3 sequence (DNA): TGTGCCAGCAGCGGGATGGGCTCCACCGGGGGGCTGTTTTTT. It is translated as CASSGMGSTGGLFF.

This clonotype was observed a handful of times. The CDR3, as DNA: TGCAGTGCCGCGGACAGGGGCCTGTCCTACGAGCAGTACTTC. Encoded protein: CSAADRGLSYEQYF. This chain joins TRBV20-1 and TRBJ2-7; 9 bases fit TRBD1. The ends lost 6 bases at V and 1 base at J; junction bases unmatched: 7. The germline V gene has CDR1 DFQATT and CDR2 SNEGSKA (reference sequence). CDR3 size: 14 residues.

This clonotype has at least ten counts. V and J are TRBV15 and TRBJ2-1; no firm D call. Trimming took off 0 bases at V and 3 bases at J, with 6 bases between the two ends. Looked up from germline, CDR1 is LNHNV and CDR2 is YYDKDF (reference sequence). There are 14 residues in the CDR3. The CDR3 protein is CATSRDVNYNEQFF. The CDR3, as DNA: TGTGCCACCAGCAGAGACGTCAACTACAATGAGCAGTTCTTC.